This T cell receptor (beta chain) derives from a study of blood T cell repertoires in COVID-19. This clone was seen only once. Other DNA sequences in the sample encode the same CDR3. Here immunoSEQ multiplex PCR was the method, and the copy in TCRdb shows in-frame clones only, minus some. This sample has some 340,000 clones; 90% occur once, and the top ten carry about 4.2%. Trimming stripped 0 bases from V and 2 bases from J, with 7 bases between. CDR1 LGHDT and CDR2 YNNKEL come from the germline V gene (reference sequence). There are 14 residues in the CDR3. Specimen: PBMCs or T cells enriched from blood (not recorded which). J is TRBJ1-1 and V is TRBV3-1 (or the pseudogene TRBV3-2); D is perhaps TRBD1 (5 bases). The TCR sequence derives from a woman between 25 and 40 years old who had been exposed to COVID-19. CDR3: CASSQEGGNTEAFF. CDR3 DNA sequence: TGTGCCAGCAGCCAAGAGGGGGGTAACACTGAAGCTTTCTTT.